These T cell receptor beta chains were read from a single sample in a study of shared clonotypes between healthy human individuals. TCRdb's copy holds only in-frame clones and misses some; the assay was immunoSEQ multiplex PCR. The sample carries a few million clones, over 85% recorded once. The specimen was naive CD4+ T cells sorted from blood. The receptors shown here come from a man aged 18 to 29 in good health. CDR3s include the opening cysteine and the closing phenylalanine or tryptophan. Fields, in order: clone size, D gene, V gene, J gene, CDR3 length, CDR3 protein, CDR3 DNA. A D gene is named only where the DNA matches it firmly. Size is stated for part of the rows, as once, few or many counts, or as a class when the clone is expanded.

size: -; D: TRBD1; V: TRBV6-5; J: TRBJ2-7; length: 14; CDR3: CASSPDRGLFEQYF; DNA: TGTGCCAGCAGCCCGGACAGGGGGCTGTTCGAGCAGTACTTC
size: -; D: TRBD1; V: TRBV27; J: TRBJ2-7; length: 16; CDR3: CASSPPRDRGRHEQYF; DNA: TGTGCCAGCAGCCCGCCCCGGGACAGGGGGCGCCACGAGCAGTACTTC
size: -; D: -; V: TRBV19; J: TRBJ2-1; length: 12; CDR3: CASSNRVDEQFF; DNA: TGTGCCAGTAGTAACAGGGTCGATGAGCAGTTCTTC
size: -; D: -; V: TRBV30; J: TRBJ2-2; length: 13; CDR3: CAWSTLRTGELFF; DNA: TGTGCCTGGAGTACCCTTAGAACCGGGGAGTTGTTTTTT
size: -; D: TRBD2; V: TRBV10-2; J: TRBJ2-3; length: 16; CDR3: CASSPGTSGGTDTQYF; DNA: TGCGCCAGCAGTCCCGGGACTAGCGGGGGCACAGATACGCAGTATTTT
size: -; D: -; V: TRBV7-7; J: TRBJ2-5; length: 14; CDR3: CASSLVGGRETQYF; DNA: TGTGCTAGCAGCTTAGTCGGAGGAAGAGAGACCCAGTACTTC
size: once; D: -; V: TRBV6-5; J: TRBJ2-5; length: 13; CDR3: CASKGLGEETQYF; DNA: TGTGCCAGCAAAGGGCTCGGGGAGGAGACCCAGTACTTC
size: -; D: -; V: TRBV28; J: TRBJ1-5; length: 16; CDR3: CASSLTPGGGNQPQHF; DNA: TGTGCCAGCAGTTTAACGCCGGGCGGGGGAAACCAGCCCCAGCATTTT
size: once; D: -; V: TRBV2; J: TRBJ2-3; length: 16; CDR3: CASKLSWKRPTDTQYF; DNA: TGTGCCAGCAAGCTTAGTTGGAAGCGCCCCACAGATACGCAGTATTTT
size: -; D: -; V: TRBV10-3; J: TRBJ1-1; length: 11; CDR3: CASQGNTEAFF; DNA: TGTGCCTCACAGGGTAACACTGAAGCTTTCTTT
size: -; D: TRBD2; V: TRBV2; J: TRBJ2-5; length: 17; CDR3: CASRESSGGPYQETQYF; DNA: TGTGCCAGCAGAGAATCTAGCGGGGGGCCTTACCAAGAGACCCAGTACTTC
size: -; D: -; V: TRBV7-7; J: TRBJ2-3; length: 15; CDR3: CASSLGLSRTDTQYF; DNA: TGTGCTAGCAGCTTAGGTTTGAGTCGGACAGATACGCAGTATTTT
size: -; D: TRBD1; V: TRBV19; J: TRBJ2-7; length: 14; CDR3: CASTPTGNSYEQYF; DNA: TGTGCCAGTACCCCGACAGGGAACTCCTACGAGCAGTACTTC
size: -; D: -; V: TRBV6-5; J: TRBJ2-1; length: 15; CDR3: CASSYTASREYEQFF; DNA: TGTGCCAGCAGTTATACGGCCTCTAGGGAGTATGAGCAGTTCTTC
size: once; D: -; V: TRBV19; J: TRBJ1-4; length: 16; CDR3: CASSSSKGATNEKLFF; DNA: TGTGCCAGTAGTAGCTCCAAGGGGGCAACTAATGAAAAACTGTTTTTT
size: -; D: TRBD1; V: TRBV7-2; J: TRBJ2-1; length: 15; CDR3: CASSPRGTGRDEQFF; DNA: TGTGCCAGCAGCCCAAGAGGGACAGGGAGGGATGAGCAGTTCTTC
size: -; D: -; V: TRBV29-1; J: TRBJ2-3; length: 14; CDR3: CSAPRGGSTDTQYF; DNA: TGCAGCGCCCCCAGGGGGGGAAGCACAGATACGCAGTATTTT
size: -; D: -; V: TRBV4-1; J: TRBJ1-3; length: 14; CDR3: CASSPGEGRNTIYF; DNA: TGCGCCAGCAGTCCCGGGGAGGGAAGAAACACCATATATTTT
size: -; D: -; V: TRBV27; J: TRBJ1-1; length: 12; CDR3: CASGGVNTEAFF; DNA: TGTGCCAGCGGCGGGGTGAACACTGAAGCTTTCTTT
size: -; D: -; V: TRBV18; J: TRBJ1-1; length: 13; CDR3: CASSPKGGTEAFF; DNA: TGTGCCAGCTCACCTAAGGGTGGCACTGAAGCTTTCTTT
size: few; D: TRBD1; V: TRBV7-2; J: TRBJ2-7; length: 14; CDR3: CASSRTGGTYEQYF; DNA: TGTGCCAGCAGCCGTACAGGGGGGACCTACGAGCAGTACTTC
size: -; D: -; V: TRBV28; J: TRBJ1-4; length: 16; CDR3: CASSSWRGATNEKLFF; DNA: TGTGCCAGCAGTTCCTGGCGGGGCGCGACTAATGAAAAACTGTTTTTT
size: -; D: -; V: TRBV6-6; J: TRBJ1-6; length: 13; CDR3: CASTRPNNSPLHF; DNA: TGTGCCAGCACCAGACCAAATAATTCACCCCTCCACTTT
size: -; D: -; V: TRBV9; J: TRBJ1-5; length: 14; CDR3: CASSVGDSNQPQHF; DNA: TGTGCCAGCAGCGTAGGAGATAGCAATCAGCCCCAGCATTTT
size: few; D: -; V: TRBV5-1; J: TRBJ1-1; length: 13; CDR3: CASSLGAGLEAFF; DNA: TGCGCCAGCAGCTTGGGGGCAGGCCTTGAAGCTTTCTTT
size: -; D: TRBD1; V: TRBV4-1; J: TRBJ1-2; length: 15; CDR3: CASSQDETGKYGYTF; DNA: TGCGCCAGCAGCCAAGATGAGACAGGGAAATATGGCTACACCTTC
size: -; D: -; V: TRBV6-5; J: TRBJ2-7; length: 15; CDR3: CASSPLRSLSYEQYF; DNA: TGTGCCAGCAGCCCACTCCGCAGCCTCTCCTACGAGCAGTACTTC
size: -; D: TRBD1; V: TRBV5-1; J: TRBJ2-7; length: 15; CDR3: CASSPPDRARYEQYF; DNA: TGCGCCAGCAGCCCGCCGGACAGGGCGAGGTACGAGCAGTACTTC
size: -; D: -; V: TRBV18; J: TRBJ2-1; length: 11; CDR3: CASSRGWEQFF; DNA: TGTGCCAGCTCACGGGGTTGGGAGCAGTTCTTC
size: -; D: -; V: TRBV5-1; J: TRBJ2-5; length: 14; CDR3: CASSSGGLRETQYF; DNA: TGCGCCAGCAGCTCGGGGGGCCTAAGGGAGACCCAGTACTTC
size: -; D: -; V: TRBV6-6; J: TRBJ1-3; length: 14; CDR3: CASRPQGPGNTIYF; DNA: TGTGCCAGCAGGCCACAGGGTCCGGGAAACACCATATATTTT
size: -; D: -; V: TRBV7-9; J: TRBJ1-6; length: 14; CDR3: CASSRDEYNSPLHF; DNA: TGTGCCAGCAGCCGGGACGAATATAATTCACCCCTCCACTTT
size: -; D: -; V: TRBV6-1; J: TRBJ2-7; length: 15; CDR3: CASSEGGSYQGEQYF; DNA: TGTGCCAGCAGTGAAGGTGGGAGCTATCAGGGCGAGCAGTACTTC
size: -; D: -; V: TRBV1; J: TRBJ1-5; length: 15; CDR3: CTSSQGVGSNQPQHF; DNA: TGCACCAGCAGCCAGGGGGTAGGAAGCAATCAGCCCCAGCATTTT
size: -; D: TRBD1; V: TRBV5-1; J: TRBJ2-3; length: 14; CDR3: CASSLGTGTDTQYF; DNA: TGCGCCAGCAGCCTCGGGACAGGCACAGATACGCAGTATTTT
size: -; D: -; V: TRBV5-1; J: TRBJ2-2; length: 15; CDR3: CASSRGRTNTGELFF; DNA: TGCGCCAGCAGCCGCGGACGGACGAACACCGGGGAGCTGTTTTTT
size: -; D: -; V: TRBV6-5; J: TRBJ1-1; length: 11; CDR3: CASSSNTEAFF; DNA: TGTGCCAGCAGCAGCAACACTGAAGCTTTCTTT
size: -; D: -; V: TRBV2; J: TRBJ1-2; length: 10; CDR3: CASSGRDLTF; DNA: TGTGCCAGCAGTGGTCGGGACCTTACCTTC
size: once; D: TRBD1; V: TRBV7-2; J: TRBJ2-3; length: 16; CDR3: CASSLVTGVSTDTQYF; DNA: TGTGCCAGCAGCTTAGTCACAGGGGTTAGCACAGATACGCAGTATTTT
size: -; D: -; V: TRBV5-1; J: TRBJ2-7; length: 12; CDR3: CASSTRTSEQYF; DNA: TGCGCCAGCAGCACGCGGACTTCCGAGCAGTACTTC
size: -; D: TRBD2; V: TRBV5-1; J: TRBJ2-1; length: 14; CDR3: CASNPLGGYNEQFF; DNA: TGCGCCAGTAACCCCTTGGGGGGGTACAATGAGCAGTTCTTC
size: once; D: TRBD1; V: TRBV10-3; J: TRBJ2-1; length: 15; CDR3: CAISAGTGGPSEQFF; DNA: TGTGCCATCAGTGCCGGGACAGGGGGACCAAGTGAGCAGTTCTTC
size: -; D: TRBD1; V: TRBV6-5; J: TRBJ1-3; length: 14; CDR3: CASSRGQGRNTIYF; DNA: TGTGCCAGCAGCCGGGGACAGGGTCGGAACACCATATATTTT
size: -; D: TRBD1; V: TRBV7-9; J: TRBJ1-1; length: 14; CDR3: CASSLTPGGTEAFF; DNA: TGTGCCAGCAGCTTAACGCCAGGGGGAACTGAAGCTTTCTTT
size: once; D: -; V: TRBV4-1; J: TRBJ2-3; length: 18; CDR3: CASSQDWWVLPSTDTQYF; DNA: TGCGCCAGCAGCCAAGATTGGTGGGTACTACCCAGCACAGATACGCAGTATTTT
size: -; D: TRBD1; V: TRBV5-1; J: TRBJ2-5; length: 14; CDR3: CASKTYRGPETQYF; DNA: TGCGCCAGCAAAACCTACAGGGGGCCAGAGACCCAGTACTTC
size: -; D: -; V: TRBV14; J: TRBJ1-4; length: 20; CDR3: CASSNPSASARAGSNEKLFF; DNA: TGTGCCAGCAGCAACCCTAGCGCGTCAGCCCGTGCCGGGTCTAATGAAAAACTGTTTTTT
size: -; D: TRBD2; V: TRBV15; J: TRBJ2-7; length: 16; CDR3: CATSSSRTSGRLEQYF; DNA: TGTGCCACCAGCAGTAGCCGGACTAGCGGGAGGCTCGAGCAGTACTTC
size: few; D: TRBD1; V: TRBV19; J: TRBJ1-6; length: 15; CDR3: CASVDRGRNNSPLHF; DNA: TGTGCCAGTGTAGACAGGGGAAGGAATAATTCACCCCTCCACTTT
size: -; D: -; V: TRBV19; J: TRBJ2-2; length: 15; CDR3: CASSTTDANTGELFF; DNA: TGTGCCAGTAGTACGACCGACGCGAACACCGGGGAGCTGTTTTTT
size: -; D: TRBD2; V: TRBV7-9; J: TRBJ2-1; length: 17; CDR3: CASSLAPSGGINNEQFF; DNA: TGTGCCAGCAGCTTAGCCCCTAGCGGGGGGATAAACAATGAGCAGTTCTTC
size: -; D: -; V: TRBV28; J: TRBJ2-3; length: 10; CDR3: CASSLDTQYF; DNA: TGTGCCAGCAGTTTAGATACGCAGTATTTT
size: once; D: -; V: TRBV14; J: TRBJ1-4; length: 17; CDR3: CASSHGNWASLNEKLFF; DNA: TGTGCCAGCAGCCACGGAAACTGGGCCAGCCTCAATGAAAAACTGTTTTTT